These T cell receptor beta chains were read from a single sample in a study of beta chain features in type 1 diabetes. Generated by immunoSEQ multiplex PCR, the TCRdb table keeps only in-frame clones and is missing some. Seen here are about 900,000 clones, roughly 17% observed once, and the top ten hold 0.023%. Sequencing was performed on naive CD4+ T cells from blood. The receptors originated from a woman aged 18 to 35 in good health. CDR3s include the opening cysteine and the closing phenylalanine or tryptophan. A D gene is named only where the DNA matches it firmly. Clone size is stated in some rows and not others, as once, few, many or a class when expanded.

v_gene,len,abundance,d_gene,j_gene,CDR3aa,CDR3nt
TRBV28,13,few,TRBD2,TRBJ2-3,CASSPGAGGTQYF,TGTGCCAGCAGTCCAGGAGCGGGAGGGACGCAGTATTTT
TRBV7-2,12,-,-,TRBJ1-1,CASSLFSAEAFF,TGTGCCAGCAGCTTATTTTCAGCTGAAGCTTTCTTT
TRBV18,16,few,-,TRBJ1-1,CASSPLYATVGAEAFF,TGTGCCAGCTCACCACTTTACGCTACGGTGGGCGCTGAAGCTTTCTTT
TRBV11-2,14,-,-,TRBJ1-2,CASSILGSTYGYTF,TGTGCCAGCAGCATATTGGGCAGCACCTATGGCTACACCTTC
TRBV18,15,-,-,TRBJ1-2,CASSPRMERDYGYTF,TGTGCCAGCTCACCACGAATGGAGAGGGACTATGGCTACACCTTC
TRBV2,13,few,-,TRBJ1-3,CASLPDRGNTIYF,TGTGCCAGCCTGCCGGACAGAGGAAACACCATATATTTT
TRBV19,14,-,-,TRBJ2-7,CASTPSRARGEQYF,TGTGCCAGTACCCCAAGCAGGGCCCGGGGCGAGCAGTACTTC
TRBV10-3,15,few,-,TRBJ1-4,CAISAIEGGEGKLFF,TGTGCCATCAGTGCAATTGAGGGGGGCGAGGGAAAACTGTTTTTT
TRBV7-2,14,few,-,TRBJ1-2,CASSPRKGHYGYTF,TGTGCCAGCAGCCCTAGGAAGGGACACTATGGCTACACCTTC
TRBV14,13,few,-,TRBJ2-5,CASSQGPRETQYF,TGTGCCAGCAGCCAAGGCCCGAGGGAGACCCAGTACTTC
TRBV5-1,14,-,-,TRBJ2-3,CASSLGQRTDTQYF,TGCGCCAGCAGCTTGGGTCAGCGCACAGATACGCAGTATTTT
TRBV7-9,14,-,-,TRBJ2-5,CASSPRTDGGTQYF,TGTGCCAGCAGCCCCCGGACCGATGGAGGGACCCAGTACTTC
TRBV7-9,17,few,-,TRBJ2-5,CASSSLSSGDTQETQYF,TGTGCCAGCAGCTCCCTTTCGTCGGGAGATACCCAAGAGACCCAGTACTTC
TRBV4-2,19,few,TRBD1,TRBJ1-2,CASSQEIYASSTGNYGYTF,TGTGCCAGCAGCCAAGAGATTTACGCTTCATCGACAGGGAACTATGGCTACACCTTC
TRBV6-5,16,-,-,TRBJ1-2,CASSYSSAGPNYGYTF,TGTGCCAGCAGTTACTCGAGTGCAGGGCCTAACTATGGCTACACCTTC
TRBV10-3,14,-,-,TRBJ2-1,CATIGDKSYNEQFF,TGTGCCACTATCGGGGACAAGTCCTACAATGAGCAGTTCTTC
TRBV5-6,13,few,-,TRBJ2-7,CASRSTDSYEQYF,TGTGCCAGCAGATCGACGGACAGCTACGAGCAGTACTTC
TRBV5-1,14,-,TRBD1,TRBJ1-4,CASKPGQGSEKLFF,TGCGCCAGCAAACCGGGACAGGGGAGTGAAAAACTGTTTTTT
TRBV20-1,11,-,-,TRBJ2-1,CSARDTHEQFF,TGCAGTGCTAGAGATACCCATGAGCAGTTCTTC
TRBV18,20,few,TRBD2,TRBJ2-1,CASSPRVASGTSLAYNEQFF,TGTGCCAGCTCACCACGGGTGGCTAGCGGGACCTCCCTTGCCTACAATGAGCAGTTCTTC
TRBV2,15,few,TRBD1,TRBJ2-7,CASRAQGVSRYEQYF,TGTGCCAGCAGAGCGCAGGGGGTTTCCCGCTACGAGCAGTACTTC
TRBV7-2,15,few,TRBD2,TRBJ2-1,CASSSSGNSYNEQFF,TGTGCCAGCAGCTCGAGCGGGAACTCCTACAATGAGCAGTTCTTC
TRBV6-1,14,few,-,TRBJ2-5,CASSRDKLKETQYF,TGTGCCAGCAGCCGGGACAAACTAAAAGAGACCCAGTACTTC
TRBV19,16,-,-,TRBJ1-5,CASSTRRSYSNQPQHF,TGTGCCAGTAGTACTAGACGGTCCTATAGCAATCAGCCCCAGCATTTT
TRBV2,13,few,-,TRBJ1-1,CASKDSWNTEAFF,TGTGCCAGCAAGGACAGCTGGAACACTGAAGCTTTCTTT
TRBV14,14,-,-,TRBJ2-1,CASSQGLSYNEQFF,TGTGCCAGCAGCCAAGGTTTGTCGTACAATGAGCAGTTCTTC
TRBV6-5,15,-,-,TRBJ2-3,CASSYSADSTDTQYF,TGTGCCAGCAGTTACTCTGCGGACAGCACAGATACGCAGTATTTT
TRBV6-6,11,-,-,TRBJ2-7,CASCGAYEQYF,TGTGCCAGCTGTGGGGCGTACGAGCAGTACTTC
TRBV5-1,16,-,TRBD1,TRBJ2-1,CASSLVGTVIYNEQFF,TGCGCCAGCAGCTTGGTCGGGACAGTAATCTACAATGAGCAGTTCTTC
TRBV29-1,12,-,-,TRBJ2-1,CSVGSGHNEQFF,TGCAGCGTTGGGTCAGGGCACAATGAGCAGTTCTTC
TRBV6-1,12,-,-,TRBJ1-2,CASSPQGSGYTF,TGTGCCAGCAGTCCACAGGGCAGCGGCTACACCTTC
TRBV28,14,-,-,TRBJ2-7,CASSLALRGYEQYF,TGTGCCAGCAGTTTAGCGCTCCGGGGCTACGAGCAGTACTTC
TRBV29-1,13,few,-,TRBJ2-5,CSVEGLGRETQYF,TGCAGCGTTGAAGGTTTAGGGCGAGAGACCCAGTACTTC
TRBV5-1,14,few,TRBD1,TRBJ2-1,CASSLVDRANEQFF,TGCGCCAGCAGCTTGGTGGACAGGGCCAATGAGCAGTTCTTC
TRBV27,16,-,-,TRBJ2-3,CASSNDGALSTDTQYF,TGTGCCAGCAGCAACGACGGGGCCCTAAGCACAGATACGCAGTATTTT
TRBV5-4,14,-,-,TRBJ1-2,CASSLNWGAYGYTF,TGTGCCAGCAGCTTGAATTGGGGGGCCTATGGCTACACCTTC
TRBV7-9,16,few,TRBD1,TRBJ1-4,CASRRTGVPTNEKLFF,TGTGCCAGCAGGCGGACAGGGGTTCCAACTAATGAAAAACTGTTTTTT
TRBV7-2,14,-,TRBD1,TRBJ2-1,CASVRDRGFNEQFF,TGTGCCAGCGTACGGGACAGGGGGTTCAATGAGCAGTTCTTC
TRBV29-1,13,-,-,TRBJ2-3,CSVQGFRTDTQYF,TGCAGCGTACAGGGCTTTCGCACAGATACGCAGTATTTT